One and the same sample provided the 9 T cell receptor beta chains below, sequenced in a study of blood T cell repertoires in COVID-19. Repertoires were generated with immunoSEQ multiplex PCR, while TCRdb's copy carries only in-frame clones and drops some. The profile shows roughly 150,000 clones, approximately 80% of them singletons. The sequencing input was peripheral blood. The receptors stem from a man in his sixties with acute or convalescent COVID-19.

The CDR3 nucleotides read TGTGCCAGCAACGGGAGGGCCGCTTACAATGAGCAGTTCTTC. This gives the protein CASNGRAAYNEQFF. The V call is TRBV2, the J call TRBJ2-1; 8 bases match TRBD2. CDR3 length: 14 amino acids. Trimming cost V 7 bases and J 4 bases; bases outside gene matches: 6. The germline V gene has CDR1 SNHLY and CDR2 FYNNEI.

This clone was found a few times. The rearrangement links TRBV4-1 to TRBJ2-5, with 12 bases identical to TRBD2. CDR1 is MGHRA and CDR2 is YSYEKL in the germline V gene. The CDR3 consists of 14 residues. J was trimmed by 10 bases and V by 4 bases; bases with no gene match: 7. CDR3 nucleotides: TGCGCCAGCAGCCGCGGACTAGCGGGGCGGGGCCAGTACTTC. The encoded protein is CASSRGLAGRGQYF.

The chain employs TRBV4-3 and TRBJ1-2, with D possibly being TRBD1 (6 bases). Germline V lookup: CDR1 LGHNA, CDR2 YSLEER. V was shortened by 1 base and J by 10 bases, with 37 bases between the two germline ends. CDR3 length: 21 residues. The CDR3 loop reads CASSQVSVSIRDKPYLGDYTF. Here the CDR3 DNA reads TGCGCCAGCAGCCAAGTCTCCGTCTCCATTAGGGACAAGCCATACCTTGGGGACTACACCTTC.

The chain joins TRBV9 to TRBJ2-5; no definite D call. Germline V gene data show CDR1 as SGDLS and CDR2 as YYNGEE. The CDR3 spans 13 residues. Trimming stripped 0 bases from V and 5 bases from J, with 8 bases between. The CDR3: CASSVDSRETQYF. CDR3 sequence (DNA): TGTGCCAGCAGCGTAGACAGTCGGGAGACCCAGTACTTC.

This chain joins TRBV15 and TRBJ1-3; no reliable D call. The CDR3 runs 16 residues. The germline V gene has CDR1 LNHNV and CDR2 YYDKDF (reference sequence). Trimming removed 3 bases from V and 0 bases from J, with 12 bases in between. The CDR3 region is CATSRAIGVSGNTIYF. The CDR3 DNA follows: TGTGCCACCAGCAGGGCGATCGGGGTCTCTGGAAACACCATATATTTT.

In DNA, the CDR3 is TGTGCCAGCAGTGGGAACAGGCGGGGAGGGGAAAAACTGTTTTTT. It yields the protein CASSGNRRGGEKLFF. The chain carries TRBV2 and TRBJ1-4; D may be TRBD1 (5 bases). The length of the CDR3 is 15 residues. Germline CDR1 reads SNHLY; CDR2 reads FYNNEI. Between the trimmed V and J ends, which lost 4 bases and 8 bases, there was a span of 17 bases.

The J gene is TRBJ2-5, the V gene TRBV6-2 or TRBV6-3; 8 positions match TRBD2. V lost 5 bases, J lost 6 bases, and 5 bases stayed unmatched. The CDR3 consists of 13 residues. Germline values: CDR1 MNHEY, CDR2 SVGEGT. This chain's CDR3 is CASSPGLGKTQYF. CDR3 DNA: TGTGCCAGCAGTCCGGGACTAGGAAAGACCCAGTACTTC.

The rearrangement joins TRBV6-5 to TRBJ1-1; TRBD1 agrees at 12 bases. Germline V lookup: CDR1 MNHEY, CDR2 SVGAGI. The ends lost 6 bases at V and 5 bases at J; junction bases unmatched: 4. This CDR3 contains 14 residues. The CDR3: CASRGQGAQTEAFF. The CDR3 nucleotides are TGTGCCAGCAGGGGACAGGGGGCTCAGACTGAAGCTTTCTTT.

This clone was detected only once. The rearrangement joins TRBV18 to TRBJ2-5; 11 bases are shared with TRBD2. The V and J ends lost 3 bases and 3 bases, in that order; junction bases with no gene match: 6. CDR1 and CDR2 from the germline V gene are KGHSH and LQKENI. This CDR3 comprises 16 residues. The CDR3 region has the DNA TGTGCCAGCTCACCCCAGGGACTAGCGGTAGAAGAGACCCAGTACTTC. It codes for CASSPQGLAVEETQYF.